Presented here are 28 T cell receptor beta chains from one specimen sequenced in a study of blood T cell repertoires in COVID-19. Sequenced by immunoSEQ multiplex PCR; TCRdb stores in-frame clones only, minus some. The sample records almost 65,000 clones, around 90% being singletons. The sequencing sample was made of peripheral blood. The source of these receptors is an older woman with COVID-19, enrolled during active disease.

The chain recombines TRBV5-4 with TRBJ1-2; no clear D. Per the germline V gene, CDR1 is SGHNT and CDR2 is YYREEE (reference sequence). The V end was cut by 0 bases, the J end by 5 bases, with 8 bases between. This CDR3 spans 13 amino acids. The CDR3: CASSLERVYGYTF. As DNA, the CDR3 is TGTGCCAGCAGCTTGGAGAGGGTATATGGCTACACCTTC.

J is TRBJ1-4 and V is TRBV10-3; D is ambiguous. V gave up 5 bases and J gave up 4 bases, with 8 bases separating them. The CDR3 contains 13 residues. The germline CDR1 and CDR2 sequences are ENHRY and SYGVKD. The CDR3: CAISPEFNEKLFF. DNA for the CDR3: TGTGCCATCAGTCCTGAGTTTAATGAAAAACTGTTTTTT.

This clone was counted a few times. The chain combines TRBV5-6 with TRBJ1-1; D might be TRBD1 (6 bases). V lost 7 bases to trimming and J lost 4 bases, with 14 bases between them. CDR1 is SGHDT and CDR2 is YYEEEE in the germline V gene. There are 13 residues in the CDR3. CDR3 DNA sequence: TGTGCCAGCGCCTCCCCAGGGGTCACTGAAGCTTTCTTT. This gives the protein CASASPGVTEAFF.

V and J are TRBV29-1 and TRBJ2-7, with a possible D match to TRBD1 (6 bases). Trimming stripped 4 bases from V and 2 bases from J, with 18 bases between. The CDR3 runs 15 residues. Germline lookup yields CDR1 SQVTM and CDR2 ANQGSEA. CDR3 DNA sequence: TGCAGCGTTGGTGGGACACCTAATTTACCCTACGAGCAGTACTTC. Translation: CSVGGTPNLPYEQYF.

The J gene is TRBJ1-2, the V gene TRBV5-1, with 7 positions matching TRBD1. CDR3 size: 13 residues. Germline CDR1 reads SGHRS; CDR2 reads YFSETQ. The ends lost 7 bases at V and 7 bases at J; junction bases unmatched: 10. The CDR3 sequence is CASRQTGVFGYTF. For the CDR3, the DNA is TGCGCCAGCCGTCAAACAGGGGTCTTTGGCTACACCTTC.

This rearrangement joins TRBV7-9 to TRBJ2-7; tentatively, D is TRBD2 (5 bases). V was trimmed by 6 bases and J by 4 bases, leaving 13 bases between them. The CDR3 consists of 13 residues. Germline loops: CDR1 SEHNR, CDR2 FQNEAQ (reference sequence). The CDR3 loop reads CASSPPREYEQYF. CDR3 coding DNA: TGTGCCAGCAGTCCTCCGAGGGAATACGAGCAGTACTTC.

The V gene is TRBV7-2, the J gene TRBJ2-7, with 11 bases that match TRBD2. This CDR3 comprises 15 residues. Germline V CDR1 and CDR2: SGHTA, FQGNSA. The V and J ends lost 4 bases and 2 bases, in that order; junction bases with no gene match: 4. CDR3 sequence: CASSSTSGRPYEQYF. In nucleotides, the CDR3 is TGTGCCAGCAGCTCCACTAGCGGGAGACCCTACGAGCAGTACTTC.

The chain carries TRBV29-1 and TRBJ2-5, with 7 bases matching TRBD2. This CDR3 contains 15 residues. V lost 6 bases, J lost 1 base, and 11 bases stayed unmatched. Per germline, CDR1 SQVTM and CDR2 ANQGSEA. CDR3 bases: TGCAGCGTCCGGAGGCTAGCGGACTCCCAAGAGACCCAGTACTTC. Translating it yields CSVRRLADSQETQYF.

This rearrangement joins TRBV27 to TRBJ2-7, with 7 bases matching TRBD2. CDR3 length equals 15 residues. The germline gives CDR1 MNHEY, CDR2 SMNVEV (reference sequence). V lost 2 bases to trimming and J lost 1 base; unmatched junction nucleotides: 5. The chain's CDR3 is CASSLGGGKSYEQYF. The CDR3 coding sequence is TGTGCCAGCAGTTTAGGCGGGGGTAAATCCTACGAGCAGTACTTC.

The V and J genes are TRBV7-9 and TRBJ1-2, with D possibly TRBD1 on 5 matching bases. Germline loops: CDR1 SEHNR, CDR2 FQNEAQ (reference sequence). The CDR3 loop spans 16 amino acids. V was trimmed by 5 bases and J by 6 bases, leaving 22 bases between them. The CDR3 spells CASSQGVGRASHGYTF. As DNA, the CDR3 is TGTGCCAGCAGCCAAGGGGTGGGCAGGGCCAGTCATGGCTACACCTTC.

The J gene is TRBJ1-1, the V gene TRBV4-2; the match to TRBD1 covers 9 bases. The V gene end was trimmed by 1 base and the J gene end by 4 bases; junction bases not matched to a gene: 4. The CDR3 has 15 amino acids. The V gene's germline CDR1 is LGHNA and CDR2 YNFKEQ. CDR3 protein: CASSQAQTGGTEAFF. Written as DNA, the CDR3 is TGTGCCAGCAGCCAAGCACAGACAGGGGGCACTGAAGCTTTCTTT.

This clone was seen a few times. The chain joins TRBV7-2 to TRBJ1-2, with 9 bases that match TRBD1. CDR3 length: 17 residues. V shed 4 bases and J 12 bases; nucleotides not matched to a gene: 21. The germline V gene has CDR1 SGHTA and CDR2 FQGNSA. This CDR3 is CASSSEPGQGRFSGNTF. The CDR3 DNA reads as TGTGCCAGCAGCTCCGAACCGGGACAGGGAAGGTTCTCAGGAAACACCTTC.

The V and J genes are TRBV10-2 and TRBJ1-1, with 8 bases fitting TRBD1. The CDR3 is 14 amino acids. V dropped 7 bases and J dropped 3; count of bases not matched to a gene: 7. The germline V gene encodes CDR1 WSHSY and CDR2 SAAADI. The CDR3 region is CASTDRGVDTEAFF. CDR3 in DNA: TGCGCCAGCACCGACAGGGGAGTGGACACTGAAGCTTTCTTT.

A single count supports this clone. This chain uses TRBV27 with TRBJ2-1; D ambiguous. Looked up from germline, CDR1 is MNHEY and CDR2 is SMNVEV (reference sequence). The CDR3 sequence is 16 residues long. Trimming took off 0 bases at V and 3 bases at J, with 12 bases between the two ends. DNA of the CDR3: TGTGCCAGCAGTTTATCGCTAGTGATCGACTACAATGAGCAGTTCTTC. Its protein is CASSLSLVIDYNEQFF.

This clone showed up just once. The chain has TRBV7-7 and TRBJ2-5; D is uncertain. V lost 0 bases, J lost 1 base, and 6 bases lay in between. This CDR3 contains 14 residues. Germline loops: CDR1 SSHAT, CDR2 FNYEAQ (reference sequence). The CDR3 sequence: CASSLAGSQETQYF. The CDR3 DNA sequence: TGTGCCAGCAGCTTAGCGGGCAGCCAAGAGACCCAGTACTTC.

V usage is TRBV6-5 and J usage is TRBJ1-5; D is unresolved. The germline CDR1 and CDR2 sequences are MNHEY and SVGAGI. Trimming stripped 6 bases from V and 5 bases from J, with 14 bases between. This CDR3 comprises 14 residues. CDR3 DNA sequence: TGTGCCAGCAGGCCTACAGCCGAACATCAGCCCCAGCATTTT. As protein: CASRPTAEHQPQHF.

The chain combines TRBV7-7 with TRBJ2-3; maybe TRBD2 (6 bases). This CDR3 is 16 amino acids long. Germline CDR1 is SSHAT and CDR2 is FNYEAQ (reference sequence). V shed 5 bases and J shed 2 bases, with 17 bases lying between them. The CDR3 protein is CASSPLLAAYTDTQYF. CDR3 in DNA: TGTGCCAGCAGCCCCCTATTAGCGGCTTACACAGATACGCAGTATTTT.

The rearrangement uses TRBV9 and TRBJ1-6; D unclear. Germline loops: CDR1 SGDLS, CDR2 YYNGEE. There are 16 residues in the CDR3. V lost 0 bases and J lost 6, with 13 bases in between. The CDR3 is CASSVEAGGRNSPLHF. As DNA, the CDR3 is TGTGCCAGCAGCGTAGAGGCAGGCGGGCGTAATTCACCCCTCCACTTT.

This chain uses TRBV11-2 with TRBJ1-6; no clear D gene. Germline CDR1 SGHAT, CDR2 FQNNGV. Trimming cost V 4 bases and J 9 bases, with 13 bases left between them. The CDR3 extends over 14 amino acids. CDR3 DNA sequence: TGTGCCAGCAGCTCCGACTTAGAAGGTTCACCCCTCCACTTT. Protein: CASSSDLEGSPLHF.

In this sample, this clone turned up a few times. The gene calls are TRBV27 and TRBJ2-1; 7 bases align to TRBD2. With 6 bases clipped from V and 3 bases from J, the junction kept 8 bases outside the gene matches. This CDR3 spans 15 amino acids. The germline V gene encodes CDR1 MNHEY and CDR2 SMNVEV (reference sequence). The CDR3, as DNA: TGTGCCAGCAGCCACAGCGGGGAGTACTACAATGAGCAGTTCTTC. Translating it yields CASSHSGEYYNEQFF.

The rearrangement joins TRBV30 to TRBJ2-7; TRBD2 aligns across 7 bases. V shed 3 bases and J 9 bases; nucleotides not matched to a gene: 11. This CDR3 is built from 13 residues. Germline-derived CDR1 and CDR2 are GTSNPN and SVGIG (reference sequence). The CDR3 region is CAWRGAGSGGQYF. The CDR3 nucleotides read TGTGCCTGGAGGGGAGCGGGGTCCGGGGGGCAGTACTTC. Drawing the rest from reference TRBV30 and TRBJ2-7, the complete variable domain is SQTIHQWPATLVQPVGSPLSLECTVEGTSNPNLYWYRQAAGRGLQLLFYSVGIGQISSEVPQNLSASRPQDRQFILSSKKLLLSDSGFYLCAWRGAGSGGQYFGPGTRLTVT.

The chain links TRBV4-3 to TRBJ1-2; possible D gene TRBD1, 6 bases. Germline values: CDR1 LGHNA, CDR2 YSLEER. Trimming took off 0 bases at V and 5 bases at J, with 19 bases between the two ends. This CDR3 is built from 17 residues. This chain's CDR3 is CASSQDAISDRRYGYTF. CDR3 nucleotide sequence: TGCGCCAGCAGCCAAGATGCCATCTCGGACAGAAGATATGGCTACACCTTC.

The CDR3 spells CASSYTGEGQPQHF. The CDR3 bases are TGTGCCAGCAGTTACACGGGGGAGGGTCAGCCCCAGCATTTT. The rearrangement uses TRBV6-2 or TRBV6-3 and TRBJ1-5; the D gene is possibly TRBD1 (5 bases). The CDR3 contains 14 residues. V dropped 2 bases and J dropped 6 bases, with 11 bases sitting between them. Germline CDR1 is MNHEY and CDR2 is SVGEGT.

The J gene is TRBJ1-6, the V gene TRBV6-1; no firm D call. CDR3 size: 15 residues. Germline V gene sequence: CDR1 MNHNS, CDR2 SASEGT. Deletions cut 5 bases from V and 2 bases from J, with 10 bases between. The CDR3 DNA sequence: TGTGCCAGCAGTTTGTCCGGGACCTATAATTCACCCCTCCACTTT. Protein product: CASSLSGTYNSPLHF.

The chain combines TRBV28 with TRBJ2-5; 9 bases fit TRBD2. The CDR3 loop spans 16 amino acids. V lost 3 bases, J lost 1 base, and 6 bases stayed unmatched. Germline V lookup: CDR1 MDHEN, CDR2 SYDVKM. The CDR3 loop is CASSFGLAGIQETQYF. The CDR3 region has the DNA TGTGCCAGCAGTTTCGGGCTAGCGGGGATCCAAGAGACCCAGTACTTC.

The genes are TRBV3-1 (or the pseudogene TRBV3-2) and TRBJ2-7; no firm D call. CDR1 and CDR2 (germline): LGHDT, YNNKEL (reference sequence). This CDR3 region has 12 residues. V lost 1 base and J 4 bases, leaving 5 bases between the germline ends. For the CDR3, the DNA is TGTGCCAGCAGCCAAGGCACATACGAGCAGTACTTC. This translates into CASSQGTYEQYF.

The chain carries TRBV4-3 and TRBJ2-1; TRBD2 aligns across 14 bases. Germline V gene sequence: CDR1 LGHNA, CDR2 YSLEER. The CDR3 has 15 residues. J was trimmed by 5 bases and V by 4 bases; bases with no gene match: 1. CDR3 coding DNA: TGCGCCAGCAGCCTGGGACTAGCGGGAGACAATGAGCAGTTCTTC. Protein: CASSLGLAGDNEQFF.

The CDR3 coding sequence is TGTGCCAGCAGCAGACGGACAGGGGGCTCAAACATTCAGTACTTC. It is translated as CASSRRTGGSNIQYF. The chain carries TRBV7-2 and TRBJ2-4; 11 nucleotides agree with TRBD1. The germline CDR1 and CDR2 sequences are SGHTA and FQGNSA. V was pared by 5 bases and J by 6 bases, with 6 bases of the junction left unmatched. The CDR3 is made up of 15 amino acids.